A single sample is the source of the 11 T cell receptor beta chains below, sequenced in a study of T cells after yellow fever vaccination (dated by TCRdb to between 2018 and 2021). What this sample's treatment or condition label stands for: live attenuated yellow fever vaccine strain. Receptor libraries were prepared by 5' RACE. TCRdb records Illumina HiSeq 2500 as the sequencer. TCRdb reprocessed the public reads (quality trimming at Q25 with fastp, clone calling with MiXCR) and kept in-frame beta chains. For every CDR3 protein sequence, its rows merge into one entry that carries the most common genes and DNA. For this sample the table gives some 390,000 distinct CDR3 sequences, of which over 5% were detected only once. Of the sample, roughly 15% is held by the ten largest clones. The sample in question was PBMCs, obtained 5 days after the yellow fever booster vaccination. The origin of the receptors is a man aged 30 to 45 who received the YFV17D yellow fever vaccine.

This clonotype has a count of ten or more. This chain links TRBV29-1 with TRBJ1-2; unclear D gene. The CDR3 has 12 residues. V shed 6 bases and J shed 4 bases, with 12 bases lying between them. Germline V gene sequence: CDR1 SQVTM, CDR2 ANQGSEA. The chain's CDR3 is CSVVGGAYGYTF. The CDR3 DNA reads as TGCAGCGTGGTAGGTGGTGCCTATGGCTACACCTTC.

This clonotype was recorded at least ten times. The CDR3 coding sequence is TGTGCCAGCAGTTTGATGGTCACCGGGGAGCTGTTTTTT. Translating gives CASSLMVTGELFF. This chain connects TRBV12-3 or TRBV12-4 to TRBJ2-2; D call uncertain. The CDR3 runs 13 residues. V gave up 3 bases and J gave up 4 bases, with 6 bases separating them.

In this sample, this clonotype turned up many times. This chain connects TRBV13 to TRBJ2-2; perhaps TRBD1 as D (6 bases). V was trimmed by 5 bases and J by 4 bases, leaving 8 bases between them. Germline loops: CDR1 PRHDT, CDR2 FYEKMQ (reference sequence). The CDR3 is 13 residues long. Here the CDR3 DNA reads TGTGCCAGCAGCCGCAGGGGCACCGGGGAGCTGTTTTTT. Translation gives CASSRRGTGELFF. Supplemented by reference TRBV13 and TRBJ2-2, the full variable domain reads AAGVIQSPRHLIKEKRETATLKCYPIPRHDTVYWYQQGPGQDPQFLISFYEKMQSDKGSIPDRFSAQQFSDYHSELNMSSLELGDSALYFCASSRRGTGELFFGEGSRLTVL.

The J gene is TRBJ2-7, the V gene TRBV13, with a weak D call TRBD1 (6 bases). V dropped 2 bases and J dropped 5 bases, with 13 bases sitting between them. Germline V gene sequence: CDR1 PRHDT, CDR2 FYEKMQ (reference sequence). CDR3 length: 14 residues. This CDR3 is CASSLRDKLHEQYF. CDR3 nucleotide sequence: TGTGCCAGCAGCTTACGGGACAAGCTCCACGAGCAGTACTTC.

This clonotype was picked up a small number of times. This chain uses TRBV27 with TRBJ2-7; D is perhaps TRBD2 (5 bases). Trimming removed 7 bases at V and 2 bases at J, with 15 bases between. CDR1 is MNHEY and CDR2 is SMNVEV in the germline V gene (reference sequence). CDR3 length equals 14 residues. The CDR3 nucleotides read TGTGCCAGCACCCCTGGCGGGTATACCTACGAGCAGTACTTC. Its translation: CASTPGGYTYEQYF.

This chain joins TRBV5-4 and TRBJ2-2, with 7 nucleotides matching TRBD1. The trim removed 4 bases at V and 3 bases at J, leaving 6 bases unmatched. Germline V gives CDR1 SGHNT, CDR2 YYREEE (reference sequence). CDR3 length equals 15 residues. CDR3 nucleotides: TGTGCCAGCAGCGTGGGACAGTCCTACACCGGGGAGCTGTTTTTT. This codes for CASSVGQSYTGELFF.

The chain couples TRBV11-2 to TRBJ2-3, with a possible D match to TRBD1 (6 bases). Germline CDR1 reads SGHAT; CDR2 reads FQNNGV. This CDR3 is 14 amino acids long. Trimming left V 5 bases short and J 4 bases short, with 13 bases between. This CDR3 is CASSQTTGADTQYF. The CDR3 coding sequence is TGTGCCAGCAGCCAAACGACAGGTGCAGATACGCAGTATTTT.

This sequence joins TRBV20-1 and TRBJ2-5; D ambiguous. The CDR3 is 11 residues long. Trimming shortened V by 3 bases and J by 4 bases, and 6 bases separated the two germline ends. Germline V gives CDR1 DFQATT, CDR2 SNEGSKA (reference sequence). In nucleotides, the CDR3 is TGCAGTGCTAGTCTGCTAGAGACCCAGTACTTC. Encoded protein: CSASLLETQYF.

The chain joins TRBV5-6 to TRBJ2-1; possibly TRBD2 for D (6 bases). This CDR3 is built from 15 residues. Trimming removed 8 bases at V and 4 bases at J, with 19 bases between. Germline V CDR1 and CDR2: SGHDT, YYEEEE. CDR3 nucleotides: TGTGCCAGGGGCCCCCGACTAGGATTATACAATGAGCAGTTCTTC. Protein sequence: CARGPRLGLYNEQFF.

This clonotype was seen repeatedly, ten times or more. The chain uses TRBV9 and TRBJ2-2; TRBD2 matches at 12 bases. Germline V lookup: CDR1 SGDLS, CDR2 YYNGEE. V was pared by 0 bases and J by 5 bases, with 5 bases of the junction left unmatched. The CDR3 has 17 amino acids. Written as DNA, the CDR3 is TGTGCCAGCAGCGTAGGTTGGCTAGCGGGAGGGACCGGGGAGCTGTTTTTT. It yields the protein CASSVGWLAGGTGELFF.

The rearrangement uses TRBV27 and TRBJ2-7; perhaps TRBD1 as D (6 bases). The germline V and J ends were trimmed by 4 bases and 5 bases, with 15 bases remaining between them. There are 14 residues in the CDR3. CDR1 is MNHEY, CDR2 SMNVEV, per germline (reference sequence). The CDR3 DNA sequence: TGTGCCAGCAGTTCCGGAACAGGGATCCACGAGCAGTACTTC. It is translated as CASSSGTGIHEQYF.